This paragraph covers one T cell receptor (beta chain) sequence. Antigen unknown. A much larger clone lies a single base off, so this may be a read error. Unique molecular identifiers were in the cDNA, with template-switch universal primer binding. MiXCR was run by TCRdb on the 5' RACE reads, yielding one entry per CDR3 protein. The sample consists of hundreds of thousands of distinct CDR3 sequences, around 5.7% of them appearing once. These data are taken from a study of identical twins. Study findings and constraints: Cord blood beta clonotypes present at high abundance carried fewer insertions; no such pattern appeared in memory repertoires. Twin pairs' shared out-of-frame alpha sequences were enriched in low generation probability.

CDR1 and CDR2 (germline): GTSNPN, SVGIG (reference sequence). V lost 0 bases and J lost 4; bases outside the gene matches: 7. This CDR3 is built from 16 residues. This sequence originates from a man between 18 and 29 years old in good health. This chain links TRBV30 with TRBJ2-3, with 10 bases aligning to TRBD2. Sample: naive T cells sorted from blood. CDR3: CAWSVGASGSSDTQYF. The CDR3 nucleotides are TGTGCCTGGAGTGTAGGGGCTAGCGGGAGCTCAGATACGCAGTATTTT.